This T cell receptor beta chain was documented in a study of T cell responses to AZD1222 COVID-19 vaccine. This CDR3 has 13 residues. Unmatched junction bases numbered 5, after V lost 8 bases and J lost 2 bases. Germline loops: CDR1 LGHDT, CDR2 YNNKEL (reference sequence). TCRdb keeps only in-frame clones here, not all; method: immunoSEQ multiplex PCR. The table records around 140,000 clones, 85% of them present only once. The gene calls are TRBV3-1 (or the pseudogene TRBV3-2) and TRBJ2-7, with 8 bases fitting TRBD2. The origin of this receptor is an adult who received the MenACWY meningococcal vaccine as a control. The input for sequencing was peripheral blood, taken 28 days after the second dose of the MenACWY control vaccine. Here the CDR3 DNA reads TGTGCCAGCGCAGCGGGAGAACCCTACGAGCAGTACTTC. Protein sequence: CASAAGEPYEQYF.